Each of the 27 T cell receptor beta chains below was sequenced from the same sample in a study of CXCR3-negative and CXCR3-positive naive CD8 T cells. Libraries of TRB cDNA were made by 5' RACE and carried UMIs. Reanalyzing the 5' RACE reads, TCRdb keeps one entry per CDR3 protein, without DNA. The table lists tens of thousands of distinct CDR3 sequences. Sequenced input: memory CD8+ T cells from blood. These receptors were obtained from a human donor in good health. Some clones in this sample may be carry-over from other donors' samples.

V usage is TRBV4-2 and J usage is TRBJ2-7; TCRdb proposes TRBD2, but this gene call is untestable without DNA. CDR1 and CDR2 (germline): LGHNA, YNFKEQ. This CDR3 is 15 amino acids long. This CDR3 is CASSQGLSPPYEQYF.

The chain is built from TRBV19 and TRBJ1-3; TCRdb gives TRBD1 as the D gene, but with no DNA this cannot be confirmed. The CDR3 is 16 amino acids. Per the germline V gene, CDR1 is LNHDA and CDR2 is SQIVND (reference sequence). Here the CDR3 reads CASSTHPGTDGNTIYF.

This CDR3 reads CSVEAEREPSGYEQYF. The chain joins TRBV29-1 to TRBJ2-7; checking the TCRdb D call of TRBD2 is not possible without DNA. The CDR3 loop spans 16 amino acids. Looked up from germline, CDR1 is SQVTM and CDR2 is ANQGSEA.

The genes are TRBV15 and TRBJ1-1; TCRdb's assignment of TRBD1 cannot be checked, as there is no DNA. CDR1 and CDR2 from the germline V gene are LNHNV and YYDKDF (reference sequence). This CDR3 is 15 amino acids long. The CDR3 protein is CATSRDRGAGTEAFF.

The chain employs TRBV29-1 and TRBJ2-7; TCRdb calls TRBD1, which cannot be checked without DNA. Germline V gene lookup returns CDR1 SQVTM and CDR2 ANQGSEA. The CDR3 contains 17 residues. The CDR3 protein is CSVEDKTWGQGVYEQYF.

The V call is TRBV29-1, the J call TRBJ2-5; TCRdb returns TRBD2, unconfirmable since there is no DNA. Germline V gene data show CDR1 as SQVTM and CDR2 as ANQGSEA. There are 13 residues in the CDR3. The CDR3 spells CSVERADEETQYF. Looking up the rest from reference TRBV29-1 and TRBJ2-5 gives the full variable domain: SAVISQKPSRDICQRGTSLTIQCQVDSQVTMMFWYRQQPGQSLTLIATANQGSEATYESGFVIDKFPISRPNLTFSTLTVSNMSPEDSSIYLCSVERADEETQYFGPGTRLLVL.

CDR3 protein: CATTNTFNTEAFF. The chain is built from TRBV15 and TRBJ1-1. The germline gives CDR1 LNHNV, CDR2 YYDKDF (reference sequence). There are 13 residues in the CDR3.

The CDR3 loop is CASSPGGLSGANVLTF. The chain recombines TRBV4-1 with TRBJ2-6; absent DNA, TCRdb's TRBD2 call cannot be checked. CDR3 length: 16 amino acids. Germline CDR1 is MGHRA and CDR2 is YSYEKL.

The rearrangement uses TRBV14 and TRBJ1-1; TCRdb returns TRBD1, unconfirmable since there is no DNA. CDR1 and CDR2 (germline): SGHDN, FVKESK. This CDR3 is built from 17 residues. CDR3 region: CASSPRSGLGGLMRAFF.

The rearrangement uses TRBV13 and TRBJ2-7; TCRdb's assignment of TRBD2 cannot be checked, as there is no DNA. This CDR3 is 14 amino acids long. CDR1 and CDR2 (germline): PRHDT, FYEKMQ (reference sequence). This chain's CDR3 is CASSSRGLEYEQYF. Filled out from reference TRBV13 and TRBJ2-7, the complete variable domain reads AAGVIQSPRHLIKEKRETATLKCYPIPRHDTVYWYQQGPGQDPQFLISFYEKMQSDKGSIPDRFSAQQFSDYHSELNMSSLELGDSALYFCASSSRGLEYEQYFGPGTRLTVT.

The V call is TRBV29-1, the J call TRBJ2-3; as DNA is missing, the TRBD2 call by TCRdb cannot be tested. The CDR3 spans 15 residues. The germline CDR1 and CDR2 sequences are SQVTM and ANQGSEA. The CDR3 loop is CSVPTASAHTDTQYF.

The gene calls are TRBV9 and TRBJ2-5; TCRdb lists TRBD1, though no DNA is available to test this call. Germline CDR1 SGDLS, CDR2 YYNGEE. The CDR3 is 14 amino acids. The CDR3 sequence: CASSEQGDQETQYF.

V is TRBV14 and J is TRBJ1-2. Germline V lookup: CDR1 SGHDN, CDR2 FVKESK. The CDR3 covers 17 residues. The CDR3 region is CASSQVYSGSLVGGYTF.

CDR3 protein: CASRGTSGGETQYF. V usage is TRBV5-4 and J usage is TRBJ2-5; TCRdb selects TRBD2, and the lack of DNA leaves this call unchecked. The CDR3 is 14 residues long. Germline V gene lookup returns CDR1 SGHNT and CDR2 YYREEE (reference sequence).

The V gene is TRBV6-6, the J gene TRBJ1-1; TCRdb indicates TRBD1, and absent DNA this call remains unverified. Per the germline V gene, CDR1 is MNHNY and CDR2 is SVGAGI (reference sequence). This CDR3 comprises 14 residues. CDR3 region: CASIPGQGLNEAFF.

The V and J genes are TRBV5-6 and TRBJ2-1. Germline CDR1 SGHDT, CDR2 YYEEEE. CDR3 size: 15 residues. The CDR3 here is CASSSDSSPYNEQFF.

This clonotype is medium-sized by frequency. This sequence joins TRBV11-2 and TRBJ2-1; as DNA is missing, the TRBD1 call by TCRdb cannot be tested. The CDR3 has 17 residues. Germline CDR1 is SGHAT and CDR2 is FQNNGV. This CDR3 reads CASSLVVGQGLNNEQFF.

This chain joins TRBV27 and TRBJ2-4; the D gene TCRdb calls, TRBD2, cannot be checked with no DNA. CDR3 length equals 15 residues. From germline, CDR1 is MNHEY and CDR2 SMNVEV (reference sequence). CDR3 region: CASSLSGRAKNIQYF.

J is TRBJ1-2 and V is TRBV7-6; the D gene TCRdb calls, TRBD1, cannot be checked with no DNA. Looked up from germline, CDR1 is SGHVS and CDR2 is FNYEAQ. CDR3 size: 15 residues. CDR3 residues: CASSLQGALNYGYTF.

CDR3 residues: CASSQAYNEQFF. The rearrangement links TRBV4-3 to TRBJ2-1. This CDR3 is 12 amino acids long. Looked up from germline, CDR1 is LGHNA and CDR2 is YSLEER.

The V and J genes are TRBV7-8 and TRBJ2-3. Per the germline V gene, CDR1 is SGHVS and CDR2 is FQNEAQ. CDR3 length: 16 amino acids. The CDR3 loop is CASSLGLAGGTDTQYF.

The chain links TRBV4-1 to TRBJ2-3; TCRdb designates TRBD2, a call that cannot be tested without DNA. Germline loops: CDR1 MGHRA, CDR2 YSYEKL. The CDR3 spans 14 residues. The CDR3 spells CASSLRLGGDTQYF.

The rearrangement links TRBV4-3 to TRBJ2-7; TCRdb gives TRBD2 as the D gene, but with no DNA this cannot be confirmed. CDR3 length equals 14 residues. Looked up from germline, CDR1 is LGHNA and CDR2 is YSLEER. CDR3 amino acids: CASSLHRGTYEQYF.

The chain couples TRBV20-1 to TRBJ2-5; TCRdb lists TRBD1, though no DNA is available to test this call. The length of the CDR3 is 14 residues. Looked up from germline, CDR1 is DFQATT and CDR2 is SNEGSKA (reference sequence). CDR3 amino acids: CSARDGGVMETQYF.

This chain connects TRBV29-1 to TRBJ2-7. The length of the CDR3 is 12 residues. Germline CDR1 is SQVTM and CDR2 is ANQGSEA. CDR3 residues: CSVEVGAYEQYF.

The chain recombines TRBV28 with TRBJ1-2; the D call of TRBD1 rests on TCRdb alone, since no DNA is present to check it. The CDR3 sequence is 15 residues long. Germline V gene lookup returns CDR1 MDHEN and CDR2 SYDVKM. This CDR3 reads CATSNPGTGNYGYTF.

The J gene is TRBJ2-3, the V gene TRBV6-5; TCRdb proposes TRBD2, but this gene call is untestable without DNA. This CDR3 comprises 16 residues. Per germline, CDR1 MNHEY and CDR2 SVGAGI. CDR3 region: CASSPYAGVQADTQYF.